The 7 T cell receptor beta chains presented below share a single source sample, sequenced in a study of CD8+CD57+ T cells in acquired aplastic anemia. Sequenced patients had shown CD8+CD57+ cell expansion by flow cytometry. According to the study, genomic DNA was the template for TCR beta VDJ and CDR3 profiling. TCRdb re-analysed the reads in MiXCR, keeping a single row per CDR3 protein. This table holds some 200,000 distinct CDR3 sequences, around 48% found once. Sequenced material: sorted CD4+, CD8+, or CD8+CD57+ T cells (not recorded which) from PBMCs. All receptors come from a human donor with aplastic anemia.

For this clonotype: Since a much larger clone is just one base distant, this may be a read error. The J gene is TRBJ1-1, the V gene TRBV6-1; D remains unclear. The CDR3 sequence is 14 residues long. Germline CDR1 MNHNS, CDR2 SASEGT. CDR3 region: CASRPRELHTEALF. DNA for the CDR3: TGTGCCAGCAGGCCCCGGGAGCTCCACACTGAAGCTCTCTTT.

This clonotype came up many times. The chain has TRBV2 and TRBJ1-6, with D perhaps TRBD1 (5 bases). This CDR3 spans 12 amino acids. Germline CDR1 SNHLY, CDR2 FYNNEI. V was clipped by 6 bases and J by 10 bases, with 10 bases between them. The chain's CDR3 is CASSPQGSPLHF. The CDR3 DNA follows: TGTGCCAGCAGCCCCCAGGGCTCACCCCTCCACTTT.

This clonotype has at least ten counts. The chain joins TRBV19 to TRBJ1-4; D gene ambiguous. In germline, CDR1 is LNHDA, CDR2 SQIVND (reference sequence). The V and J ends lost 6 bases and 4 bases respectively, with 12 bases between them. This CDR3 comprises 14 residues. CDR3 protein: CASRGKGLNEKLFF. CDR3 sequence (DNA): TGTGCCAGTAGGGGAAAGGGCCTTAATGAAAAACTGTTTTTT.

The sample holds many counts of this clonotype. J is TRBJ1-1 and V is TRBV14; unclear D gene. Between the trimmed V and J ends, which lost 4 bases and 3 bases, there was a span of 18 bases. The length of the CDR3 is 16 residues. Germline CDR1 reads SGHDN; CDR2 reads FVKESK. DNA of the CDR3: TGTGCCAGCAGCCGTGGGCTCTCCTCGTTTTACACTGAAGCTTTCTTT. Translated, it gives CASSRGLSSFYTEAFF.

This clonotype was picked up many times. The chain is built from TRBV6-5 and TRBJ2-2; D ambiguous. From germline, CDR1 is MNHEY and CDR2 SVGAGI. V gave up 2 bases and J gave up 8 bases, with 9 bases separating them. This CDR3 has 13 amino acids. The CDR3 DNA is TGTGCCAGCAGTTACAGGAGAACGGGGGAGCTGTTTTTT. This gives the protein CASSYRRTGELFF.

The chain is built from TRBV15 and TRBJ1-1; D call uncertain. Trimming shortened V by 5 bases and J by 3 bases, and 10 bases separated the two germline ends. The CDR3 runs to 13 residues. Germline V gene data show CDR1 as LNHNV and CDR2 as YYDKDF (reference sequence). The DNA for the CDR3 is TGTGCCACCAGCGAGGCGCCGGACACTGAAGCTTTCTTT. Its translation is CATSEAPDTEAFF.

As concerns this clonotype: The conserved phenylalanine or tryptophan is not found at the CDR3 terminus, so this likely reflects a read error. This chain uses TRBV24-1 with TRBJ2-5, with 14 bases aligning to TRBD2. The CDR3 covers 13 residues. Germline-derived CDR1 and CDR2 are KGHDR and SFDVKD. This CDR3 is CAAGTSGRETQYL. CDR3 DNA: TGTGCCGCTGGGACTAGCGGGAGAGAGACTCAGTACCTC.